The 8 T cell receptor beta chains in this list originate from one sample, sequenced in a study of blood T cell repertoires in COVID-19. Using immunoSEQ multiplex PCR, the repertoire was profiled, and TCRdb retains in-frame clones only, with some absent. The sample carries about 290,000 clones, about 85% recorded once. The sample taken for sequencing was peripheral blood. Receptors were obtained from a woman in her fifties or sixties with active or convalescent COVID-19.

The chain carries TRBV2 and TRBJ2-7; possibly TRBD1 for D (5 bases). V was shortened by 6 bases and J by 7 bases, with 16 bases between the two germline ends. The CDR3 has 13 residues. Germline V gene data show CDR1 as SNHLY and CDR2 as FYNNEI. In nucleotides, the CDR3 is TGTGCCAGCAGGATGGAAGGGGCAGGTGAGCAGTACTTC. It yields the protein CASRMEGAGEQYF.

The chain has TRBV29-1 and TRBJ1-1, with 8 nucleotides matching TRBD1. The CDR3 totals 14 residues. J was trimmed by 1 base and V by 7 bases; bases with no gene match: 8. CDR1 SQVTM and CDR2 ANQGSEA come from the germline V gene. The CDR3 DNA reads as TGCAGCGGGGGGGCGGGACAGGCGAACACTGAAGCTTTCTTT. It specifies CSGGAGQANTEAFF. The whole variable domain, filled in from reference TRBV29-1 and TRBJ1-1, reads SAVISQKPSRDICQRGTSLTIQCQVDSQVTMMFWYRQQPGQSLTLIATANQGSEATYESGFVIDKFPISRPNLTFSTLTVSNMSPEDSSIYLCSGGAGQANTEAFFGQGTRLTVV.

The chain has TRBV28 and TRBJ1-5; 7 bases align to TRBD1. CDR3 size: 15 residues. Germline CDR1 reads MDHEN; CDR2 reads SYDVKM. V lost 2 bases to trimming and J lost 9 bases; unmatched junction nucleotides: 10. CDR3 sequence reads: CASSLPGQDRRPQHF. In DNA form, the CDR3 reads TGTGCCAGCAGTTTACCAGGACAGGATAGGAGGCCCCAGCATTTT. Combining the CDR3 with reference TRBV28 and TRBJ1-5 gives the whole variable domain DVKVTQSSRYLVKRTGEKVFLECVQDMDHENMFWYRQDPGLGLRLIYFSYDVKMKEKGDIPEGYSVSREKKERFSLILESASTNQTSMYLCASSLPGQDRRPQHFGDGTRLSIL.

The DNA of the CDR3 is TGTGCCACGAGGGACAGGGGGCCGTCCGGAAACACCATATATTTT. Translated: CATRDRGPSGNTIYF. This chain connects TRBV10-3 to TRBJ1-3, with 12 bases lining up with TRBD1. Germline CDR1 reads ENHRY; CDR2 reads SYGVKD. Trimming took 10 bases from V and 4 from J; bases not matched to a gene: 8. The CDR3 contains 15 residues.

This chain links TRBV27 with TRBJ2-1, with 9 bases aligning to TRBD2. Germline CDR1 is MNHEY and CDR2 is SMNVEV (reference sequence). V lost 2 bases and J lost 2; bases outside the gene matches: 13. The CDR3 totals 19 residues. The CDR3 loop reads CASSLLPGLARRPYNEQFF. DNA for the CDR3: TGTGCCAGCAGTTTACTACCGGGACTAGCAAGACGTCCCTACAATGAGCAGTTCTTC.

V is TRBV5-1 and J is TRBJ2-7, with TRBD1 matching over 11 bases. From germline, CDR1 is SGHRS and CDR2 YFSETQ. The CDR3 is 14 amino acids. V was clipped by 6 bases and J by 4 bases; unmatched bases: 6. The CDR3 DNA follows: TGCGCCAGCAAAGGACAGGGGGCAGGGTACGAGCAGTACTTC. Protein product: CASKGQGAGYEQYF.

The CDR3 sequence is CASSLGTGGEQYF. The CDR3 nucleotides are TGTGCCAGCAGCTTAGGGACAGGGGGCGAGCAGTACTTC. The chain couples TRBV7-8 to TRBJ2-7; 10 positions agree with TRBD1. The CDR3 covers 13 residues. V was pared by 1 base and J by 6 bases, with 0 bases of the junction left unmatched. Germline V lookup: CDR1 SGHVS, CDR2 FQNEAQ.

The V call is TRBV18, the J call TRBJ2-2, with 8 bases lining up with TRBD2. Germline V gives CDR1 KGHSH, CDR2 LQKENI. V lost 3 bases to trimming and J lost 3 bases; unmatched junction nucleotides: 3. CDR3 length equals 15 residues. CDR3 region: CASSPAGRDTGELFF. Here the CDR3 DNA reads TGTGCCAGCTCACCGGCCGGGAGGGACACCGGGGAGCTGTTTTTT.